This T cell receptor beta chain was sequenced for a study of OX40 agonist ivuxolimab in advanced cancers. Study details: One patient with hepatocellular carcinoma and two with cutaneous melanoma, three in all, had partial responses. Points from the study as a whole: The study found that CD8+ T cells averaged more expanded clones than CD4+. Partial responders at 0.1-3.0 mg/kg had among the lowest clonal expansion.

The table came from immunoSEQ multiplex PCR; TCRdb's copy has only in-frame clones and leaves some out. The sample shows 55,000 to 70,000 clones, 70% to 90% of them seen only once. This clone appeared once. The target antigen is unknown. This CDR3 is 13 amino acids long. V lost 0 bases and J lost 4, with 5 bases in between. Germline-derived CDR1 and CDR2 are SGHRS and YFSETQ. Blood got drawn at baseline, again on cycle 4 day 1, and then on cycle 7 day 1. The V and J genes are TRBV5-1 and TRBJ1-5; no clear D gene. This receptor was taken from an adult with an advanced solid tumor such as melanoma, head and neck, liver or kidney cancer. Sequenced material: CD4+ or CD8+ T cells sorted from blood, taken in a trial of the OX40 agonist ivuxolimab. CDR3 protein: CASSLDLNQPQHF. The CDR3 DNA reads as TGCGCCAGCAGCTTGGACCTTAATCAGCCCCAGCATTTT.